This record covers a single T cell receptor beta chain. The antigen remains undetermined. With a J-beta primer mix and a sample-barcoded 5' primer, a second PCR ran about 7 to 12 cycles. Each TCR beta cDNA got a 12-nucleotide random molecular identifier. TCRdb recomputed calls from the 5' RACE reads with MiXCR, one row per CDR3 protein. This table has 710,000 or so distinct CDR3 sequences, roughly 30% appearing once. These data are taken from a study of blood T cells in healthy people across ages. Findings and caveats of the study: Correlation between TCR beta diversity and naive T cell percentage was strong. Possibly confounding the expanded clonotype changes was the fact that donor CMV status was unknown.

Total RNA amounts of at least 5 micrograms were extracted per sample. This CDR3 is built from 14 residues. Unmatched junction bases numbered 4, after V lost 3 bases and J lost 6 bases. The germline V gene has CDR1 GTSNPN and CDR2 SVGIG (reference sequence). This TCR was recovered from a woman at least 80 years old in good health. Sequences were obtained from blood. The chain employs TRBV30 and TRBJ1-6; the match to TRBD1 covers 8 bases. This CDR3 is CAWSVDRVNSPLHF. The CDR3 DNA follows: TGTGCCTGGAGCGTGGACAGGGTTAATTCACCCCTCCACTTT. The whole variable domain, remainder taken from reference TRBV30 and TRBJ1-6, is SQTIHQWPATLVQPVGSPLSLECTVEGTSNPNLYWYRQAAGRGLQLLFYSVGIGQISSEVPQNLSASRPQDRQFILSSKKLLLSDSGFYLCAWSVDRVNSPLHFGNGTRLTVT.